This TCR beta chain was captured by sequencing in a study of Tregs in tolerant kidney transplant recipients. Study conclusions and caveats: No direct test of biological reproducibility was done here. Few patients were studied, so findings need validation in larger groups.

The germline V and J ends were trimmed by 5 bases and 1 base, with 14 bases remaining between them. Per germline, CDR1 SGHNT and CDR2 YENEEA. This CDR3 is 15 amino acids long. The table came from immunoSEQ multiplex PCR; TCRdb's copy has only in-frame clones and leaves some out. The data show approximately 60,000 clones, 65% to 85% seen once. Thawed PBMCs were FACS-sorted into unstimulated CD4+CD25+CD127- regulatory T cells, CD4+CD25- non-regulatory cells, CD4 and CD8 cells. Comments on this clone: Antigen unknown.

The sample taken for sequencing was CD4+ T cells from blood. V and J are TRBV11-3 and TRBJ1-1; a possible D gene is TRBD1 (5 bases). This sequence originates from a human donor in good health. CDR3 protein: CASSPLAGANTEAFF. The CDR3 coding sequence is TGTGCCAGCAGCCCGCTCGCCGGGGCGAACACTGAAGCTTTCTTT.